This T cell receptor beta chain was identified in a study of blood T cells in healthy people across ages. A second about 6 to 12 cycle PCR used barcoded and J-beta primers. Every sample produced at least 3 million CDR3-containing paired-end reads. MiXCR, run by TCRdb on the 5' RACE reads, gives a single entry per CDR3 protein. Of 1.5 million to 2 million distinct CDR3 sequences detected, around 50% appear once; the ten largest clones hold around 2.1%. Per sample, at least 5 micrograms of total RNA were extracted. The sample holds a few counts of this clonotype. The specimen sequenced was blood. The receptor was derived from a woman aged 40 to 50 in good health.

The CDR3 protein is CSPTRTGSTDTQYF. CDR3 in DNA: TGCAGTCCCACCAGGACAGGTTCCACAGATACGCAGTATTTT. The V and J genes are TRBV20-1 and TRBJ2-3, with TRBD1 identical over 7 bases. This CDR3 contains 14 residues. With V trimmed by 8 bases and J by 2 bases, 10 bases remained unmatched. CDR1 is DFQATT and CDR2 is SNEGSKA in the germline V gene (reference sequence).